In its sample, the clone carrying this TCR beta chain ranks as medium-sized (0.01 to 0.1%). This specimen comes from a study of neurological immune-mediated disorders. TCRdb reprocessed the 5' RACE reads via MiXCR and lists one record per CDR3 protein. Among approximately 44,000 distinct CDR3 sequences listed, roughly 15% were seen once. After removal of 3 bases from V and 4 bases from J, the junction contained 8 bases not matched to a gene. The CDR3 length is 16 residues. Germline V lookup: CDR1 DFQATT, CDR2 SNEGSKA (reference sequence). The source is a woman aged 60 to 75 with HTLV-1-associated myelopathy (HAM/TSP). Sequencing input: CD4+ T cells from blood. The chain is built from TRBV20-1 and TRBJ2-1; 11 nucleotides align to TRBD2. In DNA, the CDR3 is TGCAGTGCTAGGTACCTAGCGGGGGGCCCGTACAATGAGCAGTTCTTC. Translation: CSARYLAGGPYNEQFF.